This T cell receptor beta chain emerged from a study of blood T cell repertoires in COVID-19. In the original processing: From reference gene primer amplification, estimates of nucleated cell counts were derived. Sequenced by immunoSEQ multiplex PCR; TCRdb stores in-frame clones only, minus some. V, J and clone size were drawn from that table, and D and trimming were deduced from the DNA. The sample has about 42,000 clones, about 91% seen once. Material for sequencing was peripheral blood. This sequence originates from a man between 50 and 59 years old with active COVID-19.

In nucleotides, the CDR3 is TGTGCCAGCAGCCCTGACAGGGGGCGCGGGAACACTGAAGCTTTCTTT. Its translation: CASSPDRGRGNTEAFF. This chain connects TRBV5-6 to TRBJ1-1; 10 bases fit TRBD1. V trimming: 4 bases; J trimming: 1 base; junction bases outside the gene matches: 7. CDR1 and CDR2 (germline): SGHDT, YYEEEE. The CDR3 sequence is 16 residues long.